This is a list of T cell receptor beta chains from one sample in a study of blood T cell repertoires in COVID-19. Clones were read by immunoSEQ multiplex PCR, and TCRdb kept only the in-frame ones, dropping some. The sample yields approximately 200,000 clones, 85% to 90% seen once. The specimen was peripheral blood. These receptors came from a man in his 60s who had recovered from COVID-19. The CDR3 runs from the conserved cysteine through the conserved F or W. The D gene is left open where the match is weak. The size field is filled for only some rows; it gives once, few, many or a size class.

v_gene: TRBV5-1; d_gene: TRBD2; len: 17; j_gene: TRBJ2-2; abundance: once; CDR3aa: CASSPGLAGGPGGELFF; CDR3nt: TGCGCCAGCAGCCCGGGACTAGCGGGGGGGCCCGGCGGGGAGCTGTTTTTT
v_gene: TRBV29-1; d_gene: TRBD2; len: 14; j_gene: TRBJ2-1; abundance: -; CDR3aa: CSVRTSSSYNEQFF; CDR3nt: TGCAGCGTCCGGACTAGCAGCTCCTACAATGAGCAGTTCTTC
v_gene: TRBV7-3; d_gene: TRBD2; len: 14; j_gene: TRBJ2-7; abundance: -; CDR3aa: CASRVAGGPHEQYF; CDR3nt: TGTGCCAGCAGAGTGGCGGGAGGGCCCCACGAGCAGTACTTC
v_gene: TRBV29-1; d_gene: -; len: 11; j_gene: TRBJ1-1; abundance: -; CDR3aa: CSAGTGAEAFF; CDR3nt: TGCAGCGCCGGGACGGGGGCTGAAGCTTTCTTT
v_gene: TRBV12-3/TRBV12-4; d_gene: TRBD1; len: 13; j_gene: TRBJ2-1; abundance: -; CDR3aa: CASTGTVYNEQFF; CDR3nt: TGTGCCAGCACCGGGACAGTCTACAATGAGCAGTTCTTC
v_gene: TRBV20-1; d_gene: -; len: 11; j_gene: TRBJ2-2; abundance: few; CDR3aa: CSARQTGELFF; CDR3nt: TGCAGTGCTAGACAGACCGGGGAGCTGTTTTTT
v_gene: TRBV5-1; d_gene: -; len: 13; j_gene: TRBJ2-7; abundance: -; CDR3aa: CASSEDGVGEQYF; CDR3nt: TGCGCCAGCAGCGAGGACGGGGTGGGGGAGCAGTACTTC
v_gene: TRBV2; d_gene: -; len: 15; j_gene: TRBJ1-1; abundance: -; CDR3aa: CASSETRTVNTEAFF; CDR3nt: TGTGCCAGCAGTGAAACTAGGACGGTTAACACTGAAGCTTTCTTT
v_gene: TRBV11-3; d_gene: TRBD2; len: 16; j_gene: TRBJ2-1; abundance: -; CDR3aa: CASSSSGSLLYNEQFF; CDR3nt: TGTGCCAGCAGCTCTAGCGGGAGCCTGCTTTACAATGAGCAGTTCTTC
v_gene: TRBV23-1; d_gene: -; len: 15; j_gene: TRBJ1-4; abundance: -; CDR3aa: CASSRVSRDGEKLFF; CDR3nt: TGCGCCAGCAGCAGGGTCTCCAGGGATGGGGAAAAACTGTTTTTT
v_gene: TRBV7-3; d_gene: TRBD2; len: 15; j_gene: TRBJ2-1; abundance: -; CDR3aa: CASSDSGNFYNEQFF; CDR3nt: TGTGCCAGCAGCGACAGCGGGAACTTCTACAATGAGCAGTTCTTC
v_gene: TRBV7-9; d_gene: TRBD1; len: 15; j_gene: TRBJ1-5; abundance: -; CDR3aa: CASSFWTGGNQPQHF; CDR3nt: TGTGCCAGCAGCTTTTGGACAGGGGGCAATCAGCCCCAGCATTTT
v_gene: TRBV6-5; d_gene: TRBD2; len: 14; j_gene: TRBJ2-7; abundance: -; CDR3aa: CASWTSGTSYEQYF; CDR3nt: TGTGCCAGCTGGACTAGCGGGACCAGCTACGAGCAGTACTTC
v_gene: TRBV2; d_gene: TRBD2; len: 16; j_gene: TRBJ2-7; abundance: -; CDR3aa: CASKGGGVAGWSEQYF; CDR3nt: TGTGCCAGCAAGGGTGGAGGGGTAGCGGGATGGAGCGAGCAGTACTTC
v_gene: TRBV6-4; d_gene: -; len: 13; j_gene: TRBJ1-1; abundance: few; CDR3aa: CASRQVLGTEAFF; CDR3nt: TGTGCCAGCCGACAGGTTTTGGGCACTGAAGCTTTCTTT
v_gene: TRBV19; d_gene: TRBD1; len: 15; j_gene: TRBJ1-2; abundance: few; CDR3aa: CASSGSWTGGAGYTF; CDR3nt: TGTGCCAGTAGTGGGTCATGGACAGGGGGAGCGGGCTACACCTTC
v_gene: TRBV3-1/TRBV3-2; d_gene: TRBD2; len: 16; j_gene: TRBJ2-3; abundance: few; CDR3aa: CASSQAPGPGGNTQYF; CDR3nt: TGTGCCAGCAGCCAAGCCCCCGGGCCCGGGGGGAATACGCAGTATTTT
v_gene: TRBV5-1; d_gene: -; len: 15; j_gene: TRBJ2-2; abundance: once; CDR3aa: CASSPGLRNTGELFF; CDR3nt: TGCGCCAGCAGCCCGGGACTGAGAAACACCGGGGAGCTGTTTTTT
v_gene: TRBV5-4; d_gene: -; len: 13; j_gene: TRBJ2-3; abundance: once; CDR3aa: CASSLAGRDTQYF; CDR3nt: TGTGCCAGCAGCTTGGCCGGGAGAGATACGCAGTATTTT
v_gene: TRBV6-4; d_gene: -; len: 16; j_gene: TRBJ2-7; abundance: -; CDR3aa: CASSPSPSTRLNEQYF; CDR3nt: TGTGCCAGCAGCCCCTCCCCTAGCACAAGGCTTAACGAGCAGTACTTC
v_gene: TRBV12-3/TRBV12-4; d_gene: -; len: 13; j_gene: TRBJ1-6; abundance: -; CDR3aa: CASSLPPGSPLHF; CDR3nt: TGTGCCAGCAGTCTTCCACCTGGCTCACCCCTCCACTTT
v_gene: TRBV5-1; d_gene: -; len: 13; j_gene: TRBJ1-2; abundance: -; CDR3aa: CASSSGANYGYTF; CDR3nt: TGCGCCAGCAGCTCGGGAGCTAACTATGGCTACACCTTC
v_gene: TRBV6-1; d_gene: TRBD2; len: 18; j_gene: TRBJ2-1; abundance: -; CDR3aa: CASSEAGIGLAEYNEQFF; CDR3nt: TGTGCCAGCAGTGAAGCGGGAATAGGACTAGCGGAATACAATGAGCAGTTCTTC
v_gene: TRBV19; d_gene: -; len: 15; j_gene: TRBJ1-5; abundance: -; CDR3aa: CASKGDQRNNQPQHF; CDR3nt: TGTGCCAGTAAGGGGGACCAAAGGAACAATCAGCCCCAGCATTTT
v_gene: TRBV5-6; d_gene: -; len: 19; j_gene: TRBJ1-4; abundance: -; CDR3aa: CASSSELGQTHSSNEKLFF; CDR3nt: TGTGCCAGCAGCTCCGAGTTAGGACAAACTCACTCTAGTAATGAAAAACTGTTTTTT
v_gene: TRBV7-6; d_gene: TRBD1; len: 15; j_gene: TRBJ2-7; abundance: -; CDR3aa: CASSRSGTGGSEQYF; CDR3nt: TGTGCCAGCAGCCGCTCCGGGACAGGGGGCTCCGAGCAGTACTTC
v_gene: TRBV7-3; d_gene: -; len: 13; j_gene: TRBJ1-1; abundance: -; CDR3aa: CASSITPNTEAFF; CDR3nt: TGTGCCAGCAGCATCACACCGAACACTGAAGCTTTCTTT
v_gene: TRBV28; d_gene: TRBD1; len: 17; j_gene: TRBJ1-2; abundance: -; CDR3aa: CASSDGDRGSLNYGYTF; CDR3nt: TGTGCCAGCAGTGATGGGGACAGGGGGTCCCTCAACTATGGCTACACCTTC
v_gene: TRBV6-6; d_gene: -; len: 15; j_gene: TRBJ1-2; abundance: -; CDR3aa: CASRAKGHSDGGYTF; CDR3nt: TGTGCCAGCAGAGCTAAGGGACACTCCGACGGCGGCTACACCTTC
v_gene: TRBV19; d_gene: -; len: 16; j_gene: TRBJ2-7; abundance: -; CDR3aa: CASSTPPGHNSYEQYF; CDR3nt: TGTGCCAGTAGTACTCCACCGGGACACAATTCCTACGAGCAGTACTTC
v_gene: TRBV11-2; d_gene: -; len: 16; j_gene: TRBJ1-3; abundance: -; CDR3aa: CASSLDRAGDGNTIYF; CDR3nt: TGTGCCAGCAGCTTAGATAGGGCAGGGGACGGAAACACCATATATTTT
v_gene: TRBV30; d_gene: -; len: 14; j_gene: TRBJ1-6; abundance: -; CDR3aa: CAWNGGDYNSPLHF; CDR3nt: TGTGCCTGGAATGGCGGAGACTATAATTCACCCCTCCACTTT
v_gene: TRBV7-8; d_gene: -; len: 14; j_gene: TRBJ2-7; abundance: once; CDR3aa: CASSLVEFSYEQYF; CDR3nt: TGTGCCAGCAGCTTAGTCGAGTTCTCCTACGAGCAGTACTTC
v_gene: TRBV6-5; d_gene: -; len: 15; j_gene: TRBJ2-3; abundance: few; CDR3aa: CASHPVVVRADTQYF; CDR3nt: TGTGCCAGCCACCCTGTGGTAGTGAGGGCAGATACGCAGTATTTT
v_gene: TRBV7-9; d_gene: -; len: 16; j_gene: TRBJ1-6; abundance: -; CDR3aa: CASSLLTSGVGSPLHF; CDR3nt: TGTGCCAGCAGCTTGCTGACATCGGGGGTGGGATCACCCCTCCACTTT
v_gene: TRBV24-1; d_gene: TRBD1; len: 15; j_gene: TRBJ2-3; abundance: -; CDR3aa: CATSGAAGGRDTQYF; CDR3nt: TGTGCCACCAGTGGAGCGGCAGGGGGTCGAGATACGCAGTATTTT
v_gene: TRBV2; d_gene: -; len: 15; j_gene: TRBJ2-5; abundance: -; CDR3aa: CASTIGTLRGETQYF; CDR3nt: TGTGCCAGCACCATCGGGACTCTTAGGGGAGAGACCCAGTACTTC
v_gene: TRBV5-6; d_gene: TRBD2; len: 14; j_gene: TRBJ2-3; abundance: -; CDR3aa: CASGPGGRGDTQYF; CDR3nt: TGTGCCAGCGGGCCGGGCGGGAGGGGTGATACGCAGTATTTT
v_gene: TRBV5-1; d_gene: -; len: 14; j_gene: TRBJ2-7; abundance: -; CDR3aa: CASSFDLLGGEQYF; CDR3nt: TGCGCCAGCAGCTTCGACCTTTTAGGGGGCGAGCAGTACTTC
v_gene: TRBV23-1; d_gene: TRBD1; len: 13; j_gene: TRBJ1-5; abundance: -; CDR3aa: CARNRGANQPQHF; CDR3nt: TGCGCCCGAAACAGGGGAGCGAATCAGCCCCAGCATTTT
v_gene: TRBV28; d_gene: -; len: 12; j_gene: TRBJ1-1; abundance: -; CDR3aa: CASSQRQGFDFF; CDR3nt: TGTGCCAGCAGCCAACGTCAGGGTTTTGACTTCTTT
v_gene: TRBV5-4; d_gene: -; len: 16; j_gene: TRBJ2-7; abundance: -; CDR3aa: CASRGKMTSVSNEQYF; CDR3nt: TGTGCCAGCAGGGGAAAAATGACTAGTGTAAGTAACGAGCAGTACTTC